The next 8 T cell receptor beta chains were all read from a single sample in a study of T-cell reconstitution after alpha-beta-depleted transplantation in children. As it was prepared, the TCRbeta library received unique molecular identifiers. A single record per CDR3 protein comes from TCRdb applying MiXCR to the PCR reads. The sample has 490,000 or so distinct CDR3 sequences; 8% to 11% are singletons. The material sequenced was PBMCs, taken before TCRalphabeta/CD19-depleted stem cell transplant. These receptors were collected from a child under 10 years old with inherited bone marrow failure, due to receive a stem cell transplant.

In its sample, this clonotype was seen many times. This chain uses TRBV29-1 with TRBJ2-1; 9 positions agree with TRBD1. J was trimmed by 2 bases and V by 1 base; bases with no gene match: 3. CDR1 and CDR2 from the germline V gene are SQVTM and ANQGSEA. This CDR3 is built from 15 residues. CDR3 in amino acids: CSVEADRGAYNEQFF. CDR3 sequence (DNA): TGCAGCGTTGAAGCGGACAGGGGTGCCTACAATGAGCAGTTCTTC.

The chain recombines TRBV20-1 with TRBJ2-5, with D maybe TRBD2 (6 bases). This CDR3 has 16 residues. The germline V gene encodes CDR1 DFQATT and CDR2 SNEGSKA (reference sequence). V was clipped by 6 bases and J by 4 bases, with 24 bases between them. The CDR3 region has the DNA TGCAGTGCCAGTACGGCGGCTTACCTGGGAGGAGAGACCCAGTACTTC. Protein product: CSASTAAYLGGETQYF.

This clonotype was seen repeatedly, ten times or more. The chain employs TRBV7-2 and TRBJ2-3; D assignment may be TRBD1 or TRBD2 (6 bases each). In germline, CDR1 is SGHTA, CDR2 FQGNSA. Trimming removed 3 bases at V and 4 bases at J, with 17 bases between. CDR3 size: 16 residues. The CDR3 region is CASSFRQGGLPDTQYF. The DNA for the CDR3 is TGTGCCAGCAGCTTCCGACAAGGGGGGCTCCCAGATACGCAGTATTTT.

As for this clonotype: This clone may be a read error of a much larger clone one base away. The chain combines TRBV10-3 with TRBJ2-1; TRBD2 is a possible D gene (6 bases). Deletions cut 3 bases from V and 4 bases from J, with 16 bases between. Germline V lookup: CDR1 ENHRY, CDR2 SYGVKD. The CDR3 has 16 amino acids. The CDR3 is CAISDLGGREYNEQFF. The CDR3 nucleotides are TGTGCCATCAGTGACCTTGGGGGGAGAGAGTACAATGAGCAGTTCTTC.

This clonotype was detected many times. V is TRBV20-1 and J is TRBJ2-3; 7 nucleotides match TRBD2. CDR3 length: 14 amino acids. Germline V gives CDR1 DFQATT, CDR2 SNEGSKA (reference sequence). V gave up 2 bases and J gave up 4 bases; unmatched junction bases: 6. The CDR3 DNA reads as TGCAGTGCTAGACCCGGGCGGGAGCCAGATACGCAGTATTTT. Encoded protein: CSARPGREPDTQYF.

This clonotype occurred once. A much bigger clone sits one base away, suggesting this may be a read error. V and J are TRBV29-1 and TRBJ1-1; 7 bases line up with TRBD1. Trimming at V came to 8 bases and at J to 6 bases, leaving 12 bases not matched to a gene. CDR1 SQVTM and CDR2 ANQGSEA come from the germline V gene. This CDR3 has 13 amino acids. In nucleotides, the CDR3 is TGCAGCTCCACAGGGGACGTAAACCCTGAAGCTTTCTTT. Translated: CSSTGDVNPEAFF.

The V gene is TRBV29-1, the J gene TRBJ2-7, with TRBD2 matching 9 bases. J was trimmed by 3 bases and V by 5 bases; bases with no gene match: 5. CDR1 is SQVTM and CDR2 is ANQGSEA in the germline V gene. The CDR3 covers 13 residues. CDR3 residues: CSVLSSGSYEQYF. The CDR3 region has the DNA TGCAGCGTTCTAAGTAGCGGGAGCTACGAGCAGTACTTC.

A note on this clonotype: A much bigger clone sits one base away, suggesting this may be a read error. The chain has TRBV27 and TRBJ2-7, with a weak D call TRBD1 (5 bases). Germline V gives CDR1 MNHEY, CDR2 SMNVEV (reference sequence). Trimming shortened V by 6 bases and J by 1 base, and 16 bases separated the two germline ends. CDR3 size: 15 residues. CDR3 DNA: TGTGCCAGCAGGCCTAGGACCAGGGCATCCTACGAGCAGTACTTC. Its translation: CASRPRTRASYEQYF.